What follows are 8 T cell receptor beta chains derived from one specimen sequenced in a study of T cells in localized non-small cell lung cancer. Profiled with immunoSEQ multiplex PCR; TCRdb holds only in-frame clones, not every one. The sample has roughly 90,000 clones, just over 90% seen once; the top ten hold over 4%. The specimen was PBMCs, collected before any cancer treatment. Receptors originate from a woman aged 35 to 75 with stage II squamous cell lung carcinoma.

The chain uses TRBV7-9 and TRBJ2-1; D is possibly TRBD1 or TRBD2 (6 bases each). The CDR3 has 13 amino acids. Germline CDR1 reads SEHNR; CDR2 reads FQNEAQ (reference sequence). The V gene lost 1 base and the J gene lost 15 bases, with 16 bases spanning the gap. This chain's CDR3 is CASSLGGANQRFF. The CDR3 DNA sequence: TGTGCCAGCAGCTTAGGGGGGGCTAATCAACGGTTCTTC.

The rearrangement links TRBV5-1 to TRBJ1-2, with TRBD1 matching 7 bases. The V gene's germline CDR1 is SGHRS and CDR2 YFSETQ. The CDR3 has 16 amino acids. V was pared by 5 bases and J by 7 bases, with 17 bases of the junction left unmatched. CDR3 in amino acids: CASRRDQGELLSGYTF. For the CDR3, the DNA is TGCGCCAGCAGAAGGGACCAGGGGGAGCTTTTGAGTGGCTACACCTTC.

The chain links TRBV5-6 to TRBJ1-5, with D perhaps TRBD1 (5 bases). CDR3 length equals 14 residues. V lost 3 bases to trimming and J lost 3 bases, with 10 bases between them. Germline V lookup: CDR1 SGHDT, CDR2 YYEEEE. The CDR3 protein is CASSSTAFNQPQHF. The CDR3 coding sequence is TGTGCCAGCAGCTCGACAGCATTCAATCAGCCCCAGCATTTT.

The chain carries TRBV27 and TRBJ2-7; no clear D. The CDR3 has 13 amino acids. The germline V and J ends were trimmed by 8 bases and 6 bases, with 17 bases remaining between them. Per germline, CDR1 MNHEY and CDR2 SMNVEV (reference sequence). The CDR3 DNA sequence: TGTGCCAGCGGGCGGACGGATCCACGCGAGCAGTACTTC. The encoded protein is CASGRTDPREQYF.

V gene TRBV6-5 combines with J gene TRBJ1-1; 8 bases are shared with TRBD1. V trimming: 4 bases; J trimming: 5 bases; junction bases outside the gene matches: 9. Looked up from germline, CDR1 is MNHEY and CDR2 is SVGAGI. The CDR3 extends over 15 amino acids. The CDR3 DNA follows: TGTGCCAGCAGTTGGGGCGACAGGGGAGGGACTGAAGCTTTCTTT. Its translation is CASSWGDRGGTEAFF.

V and J are TRBV11-3 and TRBJ1-2, with D tentatively TRBD1 (5 bases). The CDR3 consists of 11 residues. The V end was cut by 5 bases, the J end by 8 bases, with 9 bases between. Germline CDR1 SGHNT, CDR2 YENEEA. Here the CDR3 DNA reads TGTGCCAGCAGCGCGACAGTCGGCTACACCTTC. Translation gives CASSATVGYTF.

The V call is TRBV7-9, the J call TRBJ1-1; no firm D call. V was trimmed by 2 bases and J by 6 bases, leaving 10 bases between them. The CDR3 is made up of 13 amino acids. Germline CDR1 and CDR2: SEHNR and FQNEAQ (reference sequence). The CDR3 DNA follows: TGTGCCAGCAGCTTAACGGTTGAGGCTGAAGCTTTCTTT. Its protein product is CASSLTVEAEAFF.

The chain employs TRBV5-1 and TRBJ2-1, with 12 bases identical to TRBD2. Germline V gene data show CDR1 as SGHRS and CDR2 as YFSETQ. V trimming: 4 bases; J trimming: 7 bases; junction bases outside the gene matches: 3. The CDR3 runs 14 residues. The CDR3: CASSLAGGLNEQFF. For the CDR3, the DNA is TGCGCCAGCAGCCTAGCGGGGGGGCTGAATGAGCAGTTCTTC.